This is a list of T cell receptor beta chains from one sample in a study of cytomegalovirus exposure and HLA in healthy donors. This table comes from immunoSEQ multiplex PCR, and its TCRdb copy is limited to in-frame clones, with some not included. The sample contains roughly 100,000 clones, roughly three quarters of which appear only once. The material sequenced was PBMCs. These receptors were collected from a man aged 25-40 years in good health and CMV-seronegative. CDR3s include the opening cysteine and the closing phenylalanine or tryptophan. Fields, in order: D gene, clone size, J gene, V gene, CDR3 DNA, CDR3 protein. D genes are given only for firm matches. Size tells how often a clone was seen (once, few, many) or the class of an expanded clone, and some rows leave it out.

d_call: TRBD1; clone_size: .; j_call: TRBJ2-7; v_call: TRBV19; cdr3_nt: TGTGCCAGTAGCAGGACAGGGTTGCAATATTTAGAGCAGTACTTC; cdr3_aa: CASSRTGLQYLEQYF
d_call: .; clone_size: few; j_call: TRBJ1-5; v_call: TRBV11-1; cdr3_nt: TGTGCCAGCAGCTTAGGGCAGGGGCGCAATCAGCCCCAGCATTTT; cdr3_aa: CASSLGQGRNQPQHF
d_call: TRBD2; clone_size: .; j_call: TRBJ2-3; v_call: TRBV7-6; cdr3_nt: TGTGCCAGCAGCTTATCGGGAGGAATGCACTCCACAGATACGCAGTATTTT; cdr3_aa: CASSLSGGMHSTDTQYF
d_call: .; clone_size: .; j_call: TRBJ1-1; v_call: TRBV30; cdr3_nt: TGTGCCTGGAAAGAAGGGGTTACTGAAGCTTTCTTT; cdr3_aa: CAWKEGVTEAFF
d_call: .; clone_size: .; j_call: TRBJ1-1; v_call: TRBV2; cdr3_nt: TGTGCCAGCAGTGAAAGGGAAGGGGGCACTGAAGCTTTCTTT; cdr3_aa: CASSEREGGTEAFF
d_call: TRBD1; clone_size: .; j_call: TRBJ2-1; v_call: TRBV5-8; cdr3_nt: TGTGCCAGCAGCCGGGGACAGGTCGGTCACCTAATCGATGAGCAGTTCTTC; cdr3_aa: CASSRGQVGHLIDEQFF
d_call: TRBD2; clone_size: .; j_call: TRBJ2-7; v_call: TRBV7-6; cdr3_nt: TGTGCCAGCAGCTTAGCACAAAGCGGGAGAGGCCACGAGCAGTACTTC; cdr3_aa: CASSLAQSGRGHEQYF
d_call: .; clone_size: .; j_call: TRBJ2-2; v_call: TRBV30; cdr3_nt: TGTGCCTGGAGTACTAGTGATTCCGGGGAGCTGTTTTTT; cdr3_aa: CAWSTSDSGELFF
d_call: TRBD2; clone_size: .; j_call: TRBJ2-1; v_call: TRBV5-6; cdr3_nt: TGTGCCAGCAGCTTGGCGAGACTAGCGGGAGAGCAGTTCTTC; cdr3_aa: CASSLARLAGEQFF
d_call: TRBD1; clone_size: .; j_call: TRBJ1-2; v_call: TRBV5-6; cdr3_nt: TGTGCCAGCAGCGGCCCAGACAGGGCTCGCGGCTACACCTTC; cdr3_aa: CASSGPDRARGYTF
d_call: TRBD2; clone_size: .; j_call: TRBJ2-1; v_call: TRBV28; cdr3_nt: TGTGCCAGCAGCTCATATAGCGGGAGGGCTAGGCATGAGCAGTTCTTC; cdr3_aa: CASSSYSGRARHEQFF
d_call: .; clone_size: .; j_call: TRBJ1-5; v_call: TRBV28; cdr3_nt: TGTGCCAGCATCGGGAGTACGGGCAATCAGCCCCAGCATTTT; cdr3_aa: CASIGSTGNQPQHF
d_call: TRBD1; clone_size: .; j_call: TRBJ1-2; v_call: TRBV9; cdr3_nt: TGTGCCAGCAGCCCTGACAGGGGGAACTATGGCTACACCTTC; cdr3_aa: CASSPDRGNYGYTF
d_call: TRBD1; clone_size: .; j_call: TRBJ2-2; v_call: TRBV7-2; cdr3_nt: TGTGCCAGCAGCTTGCGACAGGGGAACACCGGGGAGCTGTTTTTT; cdr3_aa: CASSLRQGNTGELFF
d_call: .; clone_size: few; j_call: TRBJ1-2; v_call: TRBV30; cdr3_nt: TGTGCCTGGAGTGGGGGAGGAGGCTACACCTTC; cdr3_aa: CAWSGGGGYTF
d_call: .; clone_size: .; j_call: TRBJ1-1; v_call: TRBV27; cdr3_nt: TGTGCCAGCAGTTTATCGAGGGGGGGCACTGAAGCTTTCTTT; cdr3_aa: CASSLSRGGTEAFF
d_call: .; clone_size: .; j_call: TRBJ2-2; v_call: TRBV30; cdr3_nt: TGTGCCTGGAGTGTAAGTCTAGAGAACACCGGGGAGCTGTTTTTT; cdr3_aa: CAWSVSLENTGELFF
d_call: TRBD2; clone_size: .; j_call: TRBJ2-1; v_call: TRBV7-3; cdr3_nt: TGTGCCAGCAGCTTAATACTAGCGGGGGGATACAATGAGCAGTTCTTC; cdr3_aa: CASSLILAGGYNEQFF
d_call: TRBD1; clone_size: .; j_call: TRBJ2-7; v_call: TRBV19; cdr3_nt: TGTGCCAGTAGTATAAGGTCGGACAGGGCCTACGAGCAGTACTTC; cdr3_aa: CASSIRSDRAYEQYF
d_call: TRBD1; clone_size: .; j_call: TRBJ2-7; v_call: TRBV28; cdr3_nt: TGTGCCAGCAGTTGGACAGGGGTTACCTACGAGCAGTACTTC; cdr3_aa: CASSWTGVTYEQYF
d_call: .; clone_size: few; j_call: TRBJ2-7; v_call: TRBV28; cdr3_nt: TGTGCCAGCAGTCCTCCTAGGAGGGGGAGGGAGTACTTC; cdr3_aa: CASSPPRRGREYF
d_call: .; clone_size: .; j_call: TRBJ1-3; v_call: TRBV6-1; cdr3_nt: TGTGCCAGCAGTGAGACAGGCCGAAACACCATATATTTT; cdr3_aa: CASSETGRNTIYF
d_call: .; clone_size: .; j_call: TRBJ2-2; v_call: TRBV7-3; cdr3_nt: TGTGCCAGCAGCCTCGGGGTCGGGGAGCTGTTTTTT; cdr3_aa: CASSLGVGELFF
d_call: .; clone_size: .; j_call: TRBJ1-1; v_call: TRBV4-2; cdr3_nt: TGTGCCAGCAGCCCGAGGGTTTGGGACACCATGAACACTGAAGCTTTCTTT; cdr3_aa: CASSPRVWDTMNTEAFF
d_call: TRBD2; clone_size: .; j_call: TRBJ2-3; v_call: TRBV4-1; cdr3_nt: TGCGCCAGCAGCCAAGGGATCCGGACTAGCGGATACGATACGCAGTATTTT; cdr3_aa: CASSQGIRTSGYDTQYF
d_call: TRBD1; clone_size: .; j_call: TRBJ1-2; v_call: TRBV9; cdr3_nt: TGTGCCAGCAGCGTTTGGACAGGCTATGGCTACACCTTC; cdr3_aa: CASSVWTGYGYTF
d_call: .; clone_size: .; j_call: TRBJ2-1; v_call: TRBV30; cdr3_nt: TGTGCCTGGAGTGCAAACTACAATGAGCAGTTCTTC; cdr3_aa: CAWSANYNEQFF
d_call: .; clone_size: .; j_call: TRBJ2-2; v_call: TRBV11-3; cdr3_nt: TGTGCCAGCAGCCCGTCGTTGTTGACCGGGGAGCTGTTTTTT; cdr3_aa: CASSPSLLTGELFF
d_call: .; clone_size: .; j_call: TRBJ1-6; v_call: TRBV7-6; cdr3_nt: TGTGCCAGCAGCTTAGCACCAGGGGTGGGATCACCCCTCCACTTT; cdr3_aa: CASSLAPGVGSPLHF
d_call: .; clone_size: .; j_call: TRBJ2-7; v_call: TRBV19; cdr3_nt: TGTGCCAGTAGTATCGTCCGGGATAACTACGAGCAGTACTTC; cdr3_aa: CASSIVRDNYEQYF
d_call: TRBD1; clone_size: few; j_call: TRBJ2-1; v_call: TRBV5-4; cdr3_nt: TGTGCCAGCAGCTTATCACAGGGGGAGTGGCACAATGAGCAGTTCTTC; cdr3_aa: CASSLSQGEWHNEQFF
d_call: TRBD1; clone_size: few; j_call: TRBJ2-5; v_call: TRBV28; cdr3_nt: TGTGCCAGCAGCCAAATGGGGACAGGGGACGGCGTGGAGACCCAGTACTTC; cdr3_aa: CASSQMGTGDGVETQYF
d_call: .; clone_size: .; j_call: TRBJ1-4; v_call: TRBV28; cdr3_nt: TGTGCCAGCAGCTGGGGAGGGATCGCAACTAATGAAAAACTGTTTTTT; cdr3_aa: CASSWGGIATNEKLFF
d_call: TRBD2; clone_size: .; j_call: TRBJ2-1; v_call: TRBV5-8; cdr3_nt: TGTGCCAGCAGCACCGGGACTAGCGGTTACAATGAGCAGTTCTTC; cdr3_aa: CASSTGTSGYNEQFF
d_call: TRBD1; clone_size: few; j_call: TRBJ1-2; v_call: TRBV5-6; cdr3_nt: TGTGCCAGCAGCTTACCGGGACAGGGGACGGGTGGCTACACCTTC; cdr3_aa: CASSLPGQGTGGYTF
d_call: .; clone_size: .; j_call: TRBJ2-3; v_call: TRBV27; cdr3_nt: TGTGCCAGCAGTTTAAAAGGGGGGGACGGACAGTATTTT; cdr3_aa: CASSLKGGDGQYF
d_call: .; clone_size: .; j_call: TRBJ1-2; v_call: TRBV27; cdr3_nt: TGTGCCAGCGGGGCCGCTAGGCCTTTAAACTATGGCTACACCTTC; cdr3_aa: CASGAARPLNYGYTF
d_call: .; clone_size: .; j_call: TRBJ1-2; v_call: TRBV11-3; cdr3_nt: TGTGCCAGCAGCCTAAACGGGGGGCCTTCTAACTATGGCTACACCTTC; cdr3_aa: CASSLNGGPSNYGYTF
d_call: .; clone_size: .; j_call: TRBJ2-3; v_call: TRBV29-1; cdr3_nt: TGCAGCGTTGAGCGACAGGACGGCACAGATACGCAGTATTTT; cdr3_aa: CSVERQDGTDTQYF
d_call: TRBD1; clone_size: few; j_call: TRBJ1-2; v_call: TRBV6-5; cdr3_nt: TGTGCCAGCAGCCCCCGACAGGGCTCTAACTATGGCTACACCTTC; cdr3_aa: CASSPRQGSNYGYTF
d_call: .; clone_size: .; j_call: TRBJ1-5; v_call: TRBV4-2; cdr3_nt: TGTGCCAGCAGCCAGGCGGGCCTAACAAGGCGGAATCAGCCCCAGCATTTT; cdr3_aa: CASSQAGLTRRNQPQHF
d_call: .; clone_size: .; j_call: TRBJ1-2; v_call: TRBV4-2; cdr3_nt: TGTGCCAGCAGCCAAGTGGGGGCTGACGGCTACACCTTC; cdr3_aa: CASSQVGADGYTF
d_call: TRBD1; clone_size: .; j_call: TRBJ1-1; v_call: TRBV5-1; cdr3_nt: TGCGCCAGCAGCTCGACAGGGGGCCTAACTGAAGCTTTCTTT; cdr3_aa: CASSSTGGLTEAFF
d_call: TRBD2; clone_size: once; j_call: TRBJ2-1; v_call: TRBV4-1; cdr3_nt: TGCGCCAGCAGCCCTCCGGGACTAGTGAATGAGCAGTTCTTC; cdr3_aa: CASSPPGLVNEQFF
d_call: TRBD1; clone_size: .; j_call: TRBJ2-1; v_call: TRBV6-1; cdr3_nt: TGTGCCAGCAGTGACGAAAGACAGGGCCTGGTACACAATGAGCAGTTCTTC; cdr3_aa: CASSDERQGLVHNEQFF
d_call: TRBD2; clone_size: .; j_call: TRBJ2-1; v_call: TRBV27; cdr3_nt: TGTGCCAGCGCCCTGGCGGGAGGGTCCAATGAGCAGTTCTTC; cdr3_aa: CASALAGGSNEQFF
d_call: TRBD1; clone_size: .; j_call: TRBJ1-5; v_call: TRBV7-2; cdr3_nt: TGTGCCAGCAGCTCTCTAGACAGGGGCGCTCAGCCCCAGCATTTT; cdr3_aa: CASSSLDRGAQPQHF
d_call: .; clone_size: .; j_call: TRBJ2-3; v_call: TRBV11-2; cdr3_nt: TGTGCCAGCAGGAAGGGGGGGCCAGGCACAGATACGCAGTATTTT; cdr3_aa: CASRKGGPGTDTQYF